The 27 T cell receptor beta chains listed next were all sequenced from one sample in a study of blood T cell repertoires in COVID-19. Produced via immunoSEQ multiplex PCR; TCRdb's table is partial and in-frame only. The table shows tens of thousands of clones, with roughly 88% occurring only once. Sequencing input: peripheral blood. These receptors all come from an older man with active or convalescent COVID-19.

The chain recombines TRBV30 with TRBJ2-1; 10 positions agree with TRBD2. CDR1 is GTSNPN, CDR2 SVGIG, per germline (reference sequence). J lost 7 bases, V lost 0 bases, and 9 bases had no gene match. This CDR3 region has 16 residues. DNA of the CDR3: TGTGCCTGGAGTGTATGGGCTAGCGGGAGTCGTAATGAGCAGTTCTTC. As protein: CAWSVWASGSRNEQFF.

This rearrangement joins TRBV28 to TRBJ1-5, with D unresolved. Germline CDR1 reads MDHEN; CDR2 reads SYDVKM. Deletions cut 6 bases from V and 5 bases from J, with 14 bases between. CDR3 length: 14 amino acids. The CDR3 spells CASRPQSHHQPQHF. The DNA for the CDR3 is TGTGCCAGCAGACCTCAGTCTCATCATCAGCCCCAGCATTTT.

This rearrangement joins TRBV19 to TRBJ1-5, with D possibly matching TRBD1 (5 bases). The CDR3 sequence is 15 residues long. Trimming cost V 3 bases and J 1 base, with 10 bases left between them. Germline assignment: CDR1 LNHDA and CDR2 SQIVND (reference sequence). The CDR3 nucleotides are TGTGCCAGTAGTATGAGGGGAGGGAGCAATCAGCCCCAGCATTTT. Residues: CASSMRGGSNQPQHF.

This sequence joins TRBV27 and TRBJ2-1; TRBD2 aligns across 9 bases. Looked up from germline, CDR1 is MNHEY and CDR2 is SMNVEV (reference sequence). J lost 7 bases, V lost 0 bases, and 7 bases had no gene match. The CDR3 covers 16 residues. CDR3 amino acids: CASSLSGGGALNEQFF. CDR3 in DNA: TGTGCCAGCAGTTTATCCGGCGGGGGGGCCTTGAATGAGCAGTTCTTC.

CDR3: CASSSAGVAKNIQYF. DNA of the CDR3: TGTGCCAGCAGTTCCGCAGGGGTAGCCAAAAACATTCAGTACTTC. The chain recombines TRBV28 with TRBJ2-4; D might be TRBD1 (6 bases). Germline lookup yields CDR1 MDHEN and CDR2 SYDVKM. The CDR3 sequence is 15 residues long. V lost 4 bases to trimming and J lost 0 bases, with 10 bases between them.

This clone was counted a few times. The junction departs from germline at one end; a sequencing error may be responsible. The chain has TRBV2 and TRBJ1-5; 7 bases agree with TRBD1. The germline V gene encodes CDR1 SNHLY and CDR2 FYNNEI. The CDR3 sequence is 15 residues long. The CDR3, as DNA: TGTGCCAGCAGCGAAGACAGGGTTAGGAGACAGCCCCAGCATTTT. This sequence encodes CASSEDRVRRQPQHF.

The rearrangement links TRBV19 to TRBJ1-4; 7 bases fit TRBD1. Looked up from germline, CDR1 is LNHDA and CDR2 is SQIVND (reference sequence). J was trimmed by 6 bases and V by 1 base; bases with no gene match: 2. The CDR3 is 14 amino acids. In DNA form, the CDR3 reads TGTGCCAGTAGTATAGGGGACAGTCATGAAAAACTGTTTTTT. Its protein product is CASSIGDSHEKLFF.

The chain has TRBV19 and TRBJ1-1; no firm D call. The CDR3 extends over 14 amino acids. Looked up from germline, CDR1 is LNHDA and CDR2 is SQIVND (reference sequence). V was pared by 6 bases and J by 0 bases, with 11 bases between. The CDR3 region has the DNA TGTGCCAGTAGGAGGGCAGGCATGAACACTGAAGCTTTCTTT. Its protein product is CASRRAGMNTEAFF. Variable domain in full (rest from reference TRBV19 and TRBJ1-1): DGGITQSPKYLFRKEGQNVTLSCEQNLNHDAMYWYRQDPGQGLRLIYYSQIVNDFQKGDIAEGYSVSREKKESFPLTVTSAQKNPTAFYLCASRRAGMNTEAFFGQGTRLTVV.

This rearrangement joins TRBV20-1 to TRBJ2-5; the D is unclear. There are 11 residues in the CDR3. Germline V gene lookup returns CDR1 DFQATT and CDR2 SNEGSKA (reference sequence). Trimming pared 6 bases from V and 4 bases from J, leaving 9 bases between. The CDR3 loop is CSAEKRETQYF. The CDR3 bases are TGCAGTGCCGAGAAGCGAGAGACCCAGTACTTC.

The gene calls are TRBV7-8 and TRBJ2-7, with D tentatively TRBD1 (6 bases). The CDR3 contains 14 residues. V lost 1 base and J 3 bases, leaving 10 bases between the germline ends. The germline V gene encodes CDR1 SGHVS and CDR2 FQNEAQ. The CDR3 is CASSLGDRFYEQYF. The DNA for the CDR3 is TGTGCCAGCAGCTTAGGAGACAGGTTCTACGAGCAGTACTTC.

As for this clone: Relative to the germline gene, one junction end is altered; a read error may explain this. The chain carries TRBV7-7 and TRBJ2-1; tentative D call: TRBD1 (6 bases). The germline CDR1 and CDR2 sequences are SSHAT and FNYEAQ (reference sequence). This CDR3 spans 14 amino acids. In DNA form, the CDR3 reads TGTGCTAGCAGCTCCAGCTACAGGGACAATGAGCAGTTCTTC. Encoded protein: CASSSSYRDNEQFF.

V is TRBV5-1 and J is TRBJ2-3, with D possibly being TRBD2 (7 bases). Trimming pared 6 bases from V and 0 bases from J, leaving 17 bases between. The CDR3 consists of 16 residues. Germline CDR1 and CDR2: SGHRS and YFSETQ. The CDR3 sequence is CASNPKAGASTDTQYF. The CDR3 nucleotides read TGCGCCAGCAATCCTAAGGCGGGGGCTAGCACAGATACGCAGTATTTT.

The chain combines TRBV5-1 with TRBJ2-3; 8 bases map to TRBD1. The CDR3 spans 16 residues. The germline V gene has CDR1 SGHRS and CDR2 YFSETQ. Trimming cost V 1 base and J 6 bases; bases outside gene matches: 10. The CDR3 DNA sequence: TGCGCCAGCAGCTTGCTGGCAGGGGGCGAGGGGGATACGCAGTATTTT. Protein: CASSLLAGGEGDTQYF.

J is TRBJ1-1 and V is TRBV14, with 7 bases fitting TRBD1. CDR3 length equals 15 residues. After removal of 4 bases from V and 5 bases from J, the junction contained 10 bases not matched to a gene. Germline lookup yields CDR1 SGHDN and CDR2 FVKESK. CDR3 DNA: TGTGCCAGCAGCCTGGAACAGGGGATTAGGACTGAAGCTTTCTTT. Residues: CASSLEQGIRTEAFF.

This sequence joins TRBV3-1 (or the pseudogene TRBV3-2) and TRBJ1-2, with D perhaps matching TRBD1 (5 bases). The CDR3 contains 13 residues. V was cut by 1 base and J by 4 bases, with 7 bases left in between. Germline-derived CDR1 and CDR2 are LGHDT and YNNKEL (reference sequence). CDR3 residues: CASSQAGGYGYTF. The CDR3 nucleotides are TGTGCCAGCAGCCAAGCGGGGGGCTATGGCTACACCTTC.

V and J are TRBV5-1 and TRBJ2-5, with 7 bases that match TRBD2. CDR3 length: 13 residues. Germline CDR1 SGHRS, CDR2 YFSETQ. The ends lost 4 bases at V and 2 bases at J; junction bases unmatched: 2. The chain's CDR3 is CASSRAGQETQYF. The CDR3 region has the DNA TGCGCCAGCAGCCGAGCGGGGCAAGAGACCCAGTACTTC. The entire variable domain, with the rest obtained from reference TRBV5-1 and TRBJ2-5, is as follows: KAGVTQTPRYLIKTRGQQVTLSCSPISGHRSVSWYQQTPGQGLQFLFEYFSETQRNKGNFPGRFSGRQFSNSRSEMNVSTLELGDSALYLCASSRAGQETQYFGPGTRLLVL.

The rearrangement joins TRBV2 to TRBJ1-5; D uncertain. The CDR3 consists of 10 residues. CDR1 is SNHLY, CDR2 FYNNEI, per germline. V was clipped by 6 bases and J by 12 bases, with 9 bases between them. The CDR3 DNA sequence: TGTGCCAGCAGCCAGGTTCGCCAGCATTTT. Its translation: CASSQVRQHF.

This chain connects TRBV5-6 to TRBJ2-3, with D tentatively TRBD2 (6 bases). Germline V gives CDR1 SGHDT, CDR2 YYEEEE. The ends were cut back, 1 base at V and 1 base at J, with 16 bases in the middle. The CDR3 loop spans 17 amino acids. CDR3: CASSLFGGAAGTDTQYF. Here the CDR3 DNA reads TGTGCCAGCAGCTTGTTTGGCGGGGCGGCGGGCACAGATACGCAGTATTTT.

V usage is TRBV14 and J usage is TRBJ2-1; perhaps TRBD2 as D (6 bases). CDR1 and CDR2 from the germline V gene are SGHDN and FVKESK. Trimming removed 3 bases from V and 4 bases from J, with 10 bases in between. The CDR3 is 14 amino acids. This chain's CDR3 is CASSQRRDYNEQFF. For the CDR3, the DNA is TGTGCCAGCAGCCAGAGGAGGGATTACAATGAGCAGTTCTTC.

This rearrangement joins TRBV18 to TRBJ2-2, with a tentative D call TRBD1 (5 bases). The CDR3 runs to 16 residues. Trimming took 1 base from V and 1 from J, leaving 10 bases between them. Germline V CDR1 and CDR2: KGHSH, LQKENI. This CDR3 reads CASSPRGQGNTGELFF. The CDR3 region has the DNA TGTGCCAGCTCACCACGTGGCCAGGGGAACACCGGGGAGCTGTTTTTT.

The chain employs TRBV7-2 and TRBJ1-2, with 9 nucleotides matching TRBD1. The CDR3 totals 13 residues. Trimming took 1 base from V and 6 from J; bases not matched to a gene: 0. The V gene's germline CDR1 is SGHTA and CDR2 FQGNSA. As DNA, the CDR3 is TGTGCCAGCAGCTTAGGGGACAGGGATGGCTACACCTTC. Its translation: CASSLGDRDGYTF.

The J gene is TRBJ1-6, the V gene TRBV30; 10 positions agree with TRBD1. The CDR3 loop spans 14 amino acids. V shed 7 bases, J shed 13 bases, and the junction held 13 bases outside the gene matches. Germline lookup yields CDR1 GTSNPN and CDR2 SVGIG (reference sequence). DNA for the CDR3: TGTGCCTATACTGCGGACAGGGGGGGTTATCCCCTCCACTTT. Translation: CAYTADRGGYPLHF.

This chain links TRBV10-3 with TRBJ2-3; D may be TRBD1 (5 bases). With 5 bases removed from V and 6 bases from J, the gap between germline ends came to 15 bases. The germline gives CDR1 ENHRY, CDR2 SYGVKD. This CDR3 region has 14 residues. The CDR3 is CAISTRGAHDTQYF. In DNA form, the CDR3 reads TGTGCCATCAGTACAAGGGGCGCACATGATACGCAGTATTTT.

The rearrangement joins TRBV18 to TRBJ1-2; TRBD1 might be the D (6 bases). The CDR3 extends over 13 amino acids. V was cut by 6 bases and J by 8 bases, with 16 bases left in between. Germline V gives CDR1 KGHSH, CDR2 LQKENI. The CDR3 region has the DNA TGTGCCAGCTCCCTTGCCGGGACAACCGGCTACACCTTC. Its protein is CASSLAGTTGYTF. The full variable domain, its missing parts supplied by reference TRBV18 and TRBJ1-2, is NAGVMQNPRHLVRRRGQEARLRCSPMKGHSHVYWYRQLPEEGLKFMVYLQKENIIDESGMPKERFSAEFPKEGPSILRIQQVVRGDSAAYFCASSLAGTTGYTFGSGTRLTVV.

The chain joins TRBV5-1 to TRBJ2-2, with 10 nucleotides matching TRBD1. The V gene end was trimmed by 6 bases and the J gene end by 4 bases; junction bases not matched to a gene: 9. CDR1 and CDR2 (germline): SGHRS, YFSETQ. There are 16 residues in the CDR3. CDR3 region: CASTRGGQGVTGELFF. As DNA, the CDR3 is TGCGCCAGCACCCGCGGCGGACAGGGGGTCACCGGGGAGCTGTTTTTT.

The rearrangement links TRBV2 to TRBJ1-1; 8 bases fit TRBD1. Losses at the gene ends were 6 bases for V and 4 bases for J; bases not matched to a gene: 4. CDR1 and CDR2 (germline): SNHLY, FYNNEI. CDR3 length: 13 residues. The CDR3 spells CASRPTGGTEAFF. For the CDR3, the DNA is TGTGCCAGCAGGCCAACAGGGGGCACTGAAGCTTTCTTT.

The chain joins TRBV5-1 to TRBJ1-5, with D possibly matching TRBD1 (5 bases). The V end was cut by 1 base, the J end by 3 bases, with 11 bases between. CDR3 size: 15 residues. Germline loops: CDR1 SGHRS, CDR2 YFSETQ. CDR3: CASSLSGNTNQPQHF. Written as DNA, the CDR3 is TGCGCCAGCAGCTTGTCAGGGAATACCAATCAGCCCCAGCATTTT.